The clone carrying this T cell receptor beta chain was picked up one time. Its antigen is currently unknown. A read error may account for a junction end that differs from germline. A modified ARM-PCR protocol with three rounds of nested PCR amplified TCRbeta. TCRdb passed the multiplex PCR reads through MiXCR, listing each CDR3 protein once. The profile covers some 80,000 distinct CDR3 sequences, with 76% appearing a single time and roughly a fifth taken by the ten largest. The template was RNA from unsorted bulk tissue. The normal lung tissue was taken more than 3 cm from the tumor edge. Donors were chemotherapy-naive, newly diagnosed lung cancer surgical patients in China, August–late 2014. This record comes from a study of tumor and adjacent non-tumor tissue in lung cancer. Background on the study: Aged about 31 to 80 years, patients included about 11 men and 4 or 5 women with stage I to III disease. Points from the study as a whole: Higher tumor TCR diversity was associated with shorter survival. In normal lung, the top 100 clones were significantly more dominant than in tumor.

CDR3 length equals 16 residues. In germline, CDR1 is SGHAT, CDR2 FQNNGV. Sequences were obtained from distant non-tumor lung tissue. The TCR comes from a woman aged 45 to 65 with non-small cell lung cancer. This chain connects TRBV11-2 to TRBJ2-1, with TRBD1 matching over 7 bases. CDR3 nucleotide sequence: TGTGCCCGCAGCTTGGAATCGGGACAGAGATTCACTGAGCAGTTCTTC. Translation gives CARSLESGQRFTEQFF.